Each of the 15 T cell receptor beta chains below was sequenced from the same sample in a study of shared clonotypes between healthy human individuals (dated by TCRdb to between 2020 and 2021). Receptor amplification or capture employed the immunoSEQ multiplex PCR assay. As stored in TCRdb, this immuneACCESS dataset retains in-frame rearrangements with V and J assigned. A fraction of the clones does not appear; measured against another copy, unresolved V genes explain less than half of the discrepancy, and the remainder lacks a known reason. The sample data list some 2,100,000 clones, and around 95% of these were observed just once. About 0.13% of the sample belongs to the ten largest clones. Sequenced material: naive CD4+ T cells sorted from blood. Reading the label with the study, this specimen's cell subset or site is: CD45RA+ positively selected. The receptor source for this set is a young man in good health.

CDR3 DNA sequence: TGTGCCATCAGTGTCCGGGACAGGGTCGACGAGCAGTACTTC. Translating it yields CAISVRDRVDEQYF. The chain joins TRBV10-3 to TRBJ2-7; 9 bases are a match to TRBD1. The length of the CDR3 is 14 residues. J was trimmed by 5 bases and V by 4 bases; bases with no gene match: 6. CDR1 and CDR2 (germline): ENHRY, SYGVKD.

The chain carries TRBV5-4 and TRBJ2-3, with D maybe TRBD2 (5 bases). Germline CDR1 SGHNT, CDR2 YYREEE (reference sequence). The CDR3 spans 14 residues. The V gene lost 1 base and the J gene lost 4 bases, with 10 bases spanning the gap. The CDR3 nucleotides are TGTGCCAGCAGCTTGAAAAGCGGTCCAGATACGCAGTATTTT. This translates into CASSLKSGPDTQYF.

The rearrangement links TRBV11-2 to TRBJ2-7; 10 positions agree with TRBD2. The CDR3 covers 14 residues. V dropped 8 bases and J dropped 2; count of bases not matched to a gene: 6. Germline CDR1 and CDR2: SGHAT and FQNNGV. The CDR3 region is CASSGLAGAYEQYF. The DNA of the CDR3 is TGTGCCAGCTCCGGGCTAGCGGGAGCCTACGAGCAGTACTTC.

The chain carries TRBV7-3 and TRBJ2-6; D is undetermined. Deletions cut 5 bases from V and 0 bases from J, with 11 bases between. Germline values: CDR1 SGHTA, CDR2 FQGTGA. The CDR3 extends over 16 amino acids. DNA of the CDR3: TGTGCCAGCAGCGTGCAAGGAACCTCTGGGGCCAACGTCCTGACTTTC. Translating gives CASSVQGTSGANVLTF.

This chain links TRBV6-5 with TRBJ1-2, with D unresolved. The CDR3 loop spans 12 amino acids. V was pared by 8 bases and J by 5 bases, with 12 bases between. CDR1 is MNHEY and CDR2 is SVGAGI in the germline V gene. CDR3 in amino acids: CASGETRYGYTF. The CDR3, as DNA: TGTGCCAGCGGGGAGACGCGTTATGGCTACACCTTC.

The chain uses TRBV6-1 and TRBJ2-2, with TRBD1 identical over 7 bases. This CDR3 has 15 residues. Germline-derived CDR1 and CDR2 are MNHNS and SASEGT. V shed 4 bases and J 5 bases; nucleotides not matched to a gene: 7. The CDR3 DNA sequence: TGTGCCAGCAGTGGTACAGGGGTGGGAACCGGGGAGCTGTTTTTT. Translating it yields CASSGTGVGTGELFF.

The gene calls are TRBV18 and TRBJ2-3; TRBD2 agrees at 13 bases. The V gene's germline CDR1 is KGHSH and CDR2 LQKENI. V dropped 3 bases and J dropped 5; count of bases not matched to a gene: 2. This CDR3 has 15 residues. CDR3 loop: CASSPGLAGEDTQYF. CDR3 bases: TGTGCCAGCTCACCTGGACTAGCGGGAGAAGATACGCAGTATTTT.

A note on this clone: This specimen includes other DNA sequences encoding the same CDR3. The rearrangement uses TRBV5-1 and TRBJ2-7; no clear D. The CDR3 consists of 13 residues. The V gene's germline CDR1 is SGHRS and CDR2 YFSETQ. V shed 0 bases and J shed 4 bases, with 8 bases lying between them. This chain's CDR3 is CASSLVPDYEQYF. CDR3 coding DNA: TGCGCCAGCAGCTTGGTGCCGGATTACGAGCAGTACTTC.

This clone came up a few times. The genes are TRBV28 and TRBJ1-6, with a weak D call TRBD1 (6 bases). Per germline, CDR1 MDHEN and CDR2 SYDVKM. The CDR3 is 14 residues long. The V and J ends lost 6 bases and 7 bases respectively, with 13 bases between them. In DNA form, the CDR3 reads TGTGCCAGCAGCACAACAGGGAGCAATTCACCCCTCCACTTT. Protein sequence: CASSTTGSNSPLHF.

This chain joins TRBV18 and TRBJ2-7; 9 positions agree with TRBD1. With V trimmed by 3 bases and J by 3 bases, 6 bases remained unmatched. The germline gives CDR1 KGHSH, CDR2 LQKENI. This CDR3 region has 15 residues. CDR3 loop: CASSPTGGSGYEQYF. In DNA form, the CDR3 reads TGTGCCAGCTCACCTACAGGGGGCTCTGGCTACGAGCAGTACTTC.

Of note for this clone: Other nucleotide sequences in the sample specify the same CDR3. The chain employs TRBV5-1 and TRBJ2-5, with no clear D. V was clipped by 0 bases and J by 1 base, with 10 bases between them. Germline V lookup: CDR1 SGHRS, CDR2 YFSETQ. The CDR3 runs 15 residues. The chain's CDR3 is CASSLAAGVQETQYF. DNA of the CDR3: TGCGCCAGCAGCTTGGCGGCAGGAGTCCAAGAGACCCAGTACTTC. Full variable domain (remainder filled in from reference TRBV5-1 and TRBJ2-5): KAGVTQTPRYLIKTRGQQVTLSCSPISGHRSVSWYQQTPGQGLQFLFEYFSETQRNKGNFPGRFSGRQFSNSRSEMNVSTLELGDSALYLCASSLAAGVQETQYFGPGTRLLVL.

This sequence joins TRBV23-1 and TRBJ1-1; D might be TRBD1 (6 bases). TRBV23-1 is an open reading frame, and its role is uncertain. This CDR3 has 15 residues. Between the trimmed V and J ends, which lost 2 bases and 4 bases, there was a span of 14 bases. CDR3 sequence: CASSQGGGAGTEAFF. The CDR3 DNA reads as TGCGCCAGCAGTCAAGGCGGGGGCGCGGGCACTGAAGCTTTCTTT.

The chain carries TRBV5-4 and TRBJ2-1, with 14 bases that match TRBD2. The CDR3 spans 18 residues. V lost 4 bases to trimming and J lost 0 bases; unmatched junction nucleotides: 6. CDR1 is SGHNT, CDR2 YYREEE, per germline (reference sequence). The CDR3: CASSPRTSGGFSYNEQFF. In DNA, the CDR3 is TGTGCCAGCAGCCCAAGGACTAGCGGGGGGTTCTCCTACAATGAGCAGTTCTTC.

Comments on this clone: Other DNA variants within this sample encode the same CDR3. The chain carries TRBV5-1 and TRBJ2-3, with D unresolved. The CDR3 runs 14 residues. The V end was cut by 0 bases, the J end by 1 base, with 6 bases between. CDR1 is SGHRS, CDR2 YFSETQ, per germline. The CDR3 nucleotides are TGCGCCAGCAGCTTGGAATACGGCACAGATACGCAGTATTTT. As protein: CASSLEYGTDTQYF. Full variable domain (remainder filled in from reference TRBV5-1 and TRBJ2-3): KAGVTQTPRYLIKTRGQQVTLSCSPISGHRSVSWYQQTPGQGLQFLFEYFSETQRNKGNFPGRFSGRQFSNSRSEMNVSTLELGDSALYLCASSLEYGTDTQYFGPGTRLTVL.

The V call is TRBV6-1, the J call TRBJ2-7; the match to TRBD1 covers 8 bases. CDR3 length: 14 residues. Germline V gene data show CDR1 as MNHNS and CDR2 as SASEGT. The V and J ends lost 4 bases and 1 base, in that order; junction bases with no gene match: 3. CDR3 region: CASSGQGLSYEQYF. The CDR3 DNA reads as TGTGCCAGCAGTGGACAGGGGCTTTCCTACGAGCAGTACTTC.